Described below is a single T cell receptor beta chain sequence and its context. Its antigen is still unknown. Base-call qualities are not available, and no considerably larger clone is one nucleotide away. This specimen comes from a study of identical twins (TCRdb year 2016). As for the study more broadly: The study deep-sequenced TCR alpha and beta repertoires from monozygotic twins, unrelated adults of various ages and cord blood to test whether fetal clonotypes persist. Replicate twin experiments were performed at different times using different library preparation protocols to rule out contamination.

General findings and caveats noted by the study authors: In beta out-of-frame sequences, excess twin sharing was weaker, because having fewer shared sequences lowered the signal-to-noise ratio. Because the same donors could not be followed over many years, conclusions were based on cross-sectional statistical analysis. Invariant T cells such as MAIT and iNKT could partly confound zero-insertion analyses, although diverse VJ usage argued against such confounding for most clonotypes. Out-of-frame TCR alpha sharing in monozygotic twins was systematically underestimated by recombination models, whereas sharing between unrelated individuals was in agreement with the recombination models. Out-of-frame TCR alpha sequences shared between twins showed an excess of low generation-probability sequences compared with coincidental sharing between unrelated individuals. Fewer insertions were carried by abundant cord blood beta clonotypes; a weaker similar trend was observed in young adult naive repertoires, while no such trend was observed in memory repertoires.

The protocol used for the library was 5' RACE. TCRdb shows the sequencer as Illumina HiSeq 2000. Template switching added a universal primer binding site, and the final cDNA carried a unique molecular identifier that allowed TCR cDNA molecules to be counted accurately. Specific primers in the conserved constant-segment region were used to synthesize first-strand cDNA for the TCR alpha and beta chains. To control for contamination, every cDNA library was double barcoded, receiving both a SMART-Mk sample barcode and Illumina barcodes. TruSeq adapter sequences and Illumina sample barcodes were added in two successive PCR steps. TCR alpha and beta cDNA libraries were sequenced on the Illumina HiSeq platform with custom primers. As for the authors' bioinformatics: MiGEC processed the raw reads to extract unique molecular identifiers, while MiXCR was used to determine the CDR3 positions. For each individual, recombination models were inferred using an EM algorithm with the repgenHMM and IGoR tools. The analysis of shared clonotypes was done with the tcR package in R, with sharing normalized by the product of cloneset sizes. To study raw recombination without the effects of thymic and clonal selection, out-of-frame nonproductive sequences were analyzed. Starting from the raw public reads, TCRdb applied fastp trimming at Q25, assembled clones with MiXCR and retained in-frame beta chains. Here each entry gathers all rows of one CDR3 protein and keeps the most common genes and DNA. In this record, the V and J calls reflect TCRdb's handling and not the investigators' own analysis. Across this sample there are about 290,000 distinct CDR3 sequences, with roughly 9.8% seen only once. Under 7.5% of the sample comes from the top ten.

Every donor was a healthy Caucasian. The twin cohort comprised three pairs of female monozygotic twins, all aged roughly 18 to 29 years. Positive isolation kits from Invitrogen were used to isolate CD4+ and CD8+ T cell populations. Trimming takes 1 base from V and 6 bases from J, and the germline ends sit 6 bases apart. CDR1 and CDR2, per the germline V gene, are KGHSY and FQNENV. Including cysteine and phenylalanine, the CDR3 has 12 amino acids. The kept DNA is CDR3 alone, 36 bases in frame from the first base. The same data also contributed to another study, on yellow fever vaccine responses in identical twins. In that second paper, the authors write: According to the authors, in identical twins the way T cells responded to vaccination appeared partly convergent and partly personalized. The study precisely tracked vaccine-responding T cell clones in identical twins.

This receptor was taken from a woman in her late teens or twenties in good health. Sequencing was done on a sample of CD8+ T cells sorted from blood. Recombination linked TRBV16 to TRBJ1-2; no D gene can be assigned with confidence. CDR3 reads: CASSQYRDGYTF. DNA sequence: TGTGCCAGCAGCCAATACAGAGATGGCTACACCTTC.